Shown below are 25 T cell receptor beta chains from a single sample sequenced in a study of blood T cell repertoires in COVID-19. TCRdb keeps only in-frame clones here, not all; method: immunoSEQ multiplex PCR. Among around 250,000 clones, 84% were seen once, and the ten largest hold more than 1.5%. Sequencing input: peripheral blood. The receptor set was obtained from a middle-aged woman who had recovered from COVID-19.

V gene TRBV4-1 combines with J gene TRBJ1-1, with 7 bases lining up with TRBD1. This CDR3 has 18 residues. The ends lost 0 bases at V and 4 bases at J; junction bases unmatched: 14. Germline CDR1 reads MGHRA; CDR2 reads YSYEKL. The chain's CDR3 is CASSQDFWGTAGSTEAFF. The DNA of the CDR3 is TGCGCCAGCAGCCAAGATTTTTGGGGGACAGCTGGGAGCACTGAAGCTTTCTTT.

This chain connects TRBV28 to TRBJ2-3; TRBD2 matches at 12 bases. Germline V gene data show CDR1 as MDHEN and CDR2 as SYDVKM. V shed 6 bases, J shed 2 bases, and the junction held 12 bases outside the gene matches. The CDR3 totals 18 residues. CDR3 sequence reads: CASRSLKGLAGPTDTQYF. The CDR3 region has the DNA TGTGCCAGCAGATCCCTTAAGGGACTAGCGGGCCCCACAGATACGCAGTATTTT.

The chain is built from TRBV12-3 or TRBV12-4 and TRBJ1-1; no firm D call. The CDR3 spans 12 residues. The ends were cut back, 6 bases at V and 3 bases at J, with 8 bases in the middle. The CDR3 bases are TGTGCCAGCAGCTCAGGTTACACTGAAGCTTTCTTT. Translating it yields CASSSGYTEAFF.

CDR3 bases: TGTGCCAGCAGCGTAGACCGGAGCACAGATACGCAGTATTTT. Translation: CASSVDRSTDTQYF. J is TRBJ2-3 and V is TRBV9; D call uncertain. The germline V gene encodes CDR1 SGDLS and CDR2 YYNGEE. This CDR3 has 14 residues. V was shortened by 0 bases and J by 0 bases, with 5 bases between the two germline ends.

V and J are TRBV30 and TRBJ1-1, with D possibly matching TRBD1 (5 bases). This CDR3 has 13 amino acids. Trimming cost V 2 bases and J 4 bases, with 11 bases left between them. Germline assignment: CDR1 GTSNPN and CDR2 SVGIG (reference sequence). The CDR3 sequence is CAWSLGGTTEAFF. Written as DNA, the CDR3 is TGTGCCTGGAGTTTGGGAGGGACCACTGAAGCTTTCTTT. Full variable domain (rest looked up from reference TRBV30 and TRBJ1-1): SQTIHQWPATLVQPVGSPLSLECTVEGTSNPNLYWYRQAAGRGLQLLFYSVGIGQISSEVPQNLSASRPQDRQFILSSKKLLLSDSGFYLCAWSLGGTTEAFFGQGTRLTVV.

The chain carries TRBV7-2 and TRBJ1-2, with 9 bases fitting TRBD1. The CDR3 extends over 13 amino acids. V was clipped by 1 base and J by 13 bases; unmatched bases: 7. From germline, CDR1 is SGHTA and CDR2 FQGNSA. CDR3 nucleotide sequence: TGTGCCAGCAGCTTAGATGGGACAGGGAGGATCACCTTC. Protein product: CASSLDGTGRITF. Based on the CDR3 plus reference TRBV7-2 and TRBJ1-2, the full variable domain is GAGVSQSPSNKVTEKGKDVELRCDPISGHTALYWYRQSLGQGLEFLIYFQGNSAPDKSGLPSDRFSAERTGGSVSTLTIQRTQQEDSAVYLCASSLDGTGRITFGSGTRLTVV.

The gene calls are TRBV10-2 and TRBJ1-1, with TRBD1 matching over 9 bases. This CDR3 has 15 residues. The germline CDR1 and CDR2 sequences are WSHSY and SAAADI. V trimming: 11 bases; J trimming: 3 bases; junction bases outside the gene matches: 13. The CDR3 DNA is TGCGCCGTGAGAGGGACAGGGTCTACGTACACTGAAGCTTTCTTT. Amino acids: CAVRGTGSTYTEAFF.

The chain joins TRBV6-6 to TRBJ2-7, with 12 bases that match TRBD1. Germline V CDR1 and CDR2: MNHNY, SVGAGI (reference sequence). Germline trimming cut 2 bases from V and 4 bases from J; bases unmatched to any gene: 6. The CDR3 length is 16 residues. The CDR3 nucleotides read TGTGCCAGCAGTTACCCCGGGACAGGGGGCGGGTACGAGCAGTACTTC. This codes for CASSYPGTGGGYEQYF.

A single count supports this clone. The chain recombines TRBV7-8 with TRBJ2-2; 8 positions match TRBD2. The CDR3 is 16 residues long. Trimming took 5 bases from V and 1 from J; bases not matched to a gene: 6. CDR1 is SGHVS, CDR2 FQNEAQ, per germline. CDR3 amino acids: CASSPRTSLNTGELFF. The DNA of the CDR3 is TGTGCCAGCAGCCCCCGGACTAGCCTGAACACCGGGGAGCTGTTTTTT. Full variable domain (outside the CDR3, taken from reference TRBV7-8 and TRBJ2-2): GAGVSQSPRYKVAKRGQDVALRCDPISGHVSLFWYQQALGQGPEFLTYFQNEAQLDKSGLPSDRFFAERPEGSVSTLKIQRTQQEDSAVYLCASSPRTSLNTGELFFGEGSRLTVL.

The sample holds a few counts of this clone. This rearrangement joins TRBV4-1 to TRBJ1-3, with D possibly TRBD1 on 5 matching bases. CDR1 and CDR2 (germline): MGHRA, YSYEKL. The V end was cut by 4 bases, the J end by 4 bases, with 8 bases between. This CDR3 comprises 13 residues. The CDR3 nucleotides are TGCGCCAGCAGCCCTCACAGGGGAAACACCATATATTTT. Encoded protein: CASSPHRGNTIYF.

The gene calls are TRBV28 and TRBJ2-2; D is uncertain. The CDR3 loop spans 14 amino acids. CDR1 and CDR2 (germline): MDHEN, SYDVKM. V was cut by 5 bases and J by 0 bases, with 7 bases left in between. CDR3 region: CASSREPNTGELFF. The DNA for the CDR3 is TGTGCCAGCAGTCGAGAACCGAACACCGGGGAGCTGTTTTTT.

As DNA, the CDR3 is TGTGCCATCAGTGAGCCCCGACAGGGGAACTACGAGCAGTACTTC. Translating it yields CAISEPRQGNYEQYF. The V call is TRBV10-3, the J call TRBJ2-7; 8 nucleotides align to TRBD1. The length of the CDR3 is 15 residues. Per the germline V gene, CDR1 is ENHRY and CDR2 is SYGVKD. V gave up 2 bases and J gave up 3 bases; unmatched junction bases: 6.

The rearrangement links TRBV7-9 to TRBJ1-5, with no clear D. The CDR3 is 14 amino acids. The V gene's germline CDR1 is SEHNR and CDR2 FQNEAQ (reference sequence). The germline V and J ends were trimmed by 5 bases and 3 bases, with 11 bases remaining between them. The CDR3 nucleotides read TGTGCCAGCAGCACCCGCGGGTCCAATCAGCCCCAGCATTTT. This codes for CASSTRGSNQPQHF. Full variable domain (remainder filled in from reference TRBV7-9 and TRBJ1-5): DTGVSQNPRHKITKRGQNVTFRCDPISEHNRLYWYRQTLGQGPEFLTYFQNEAQLEKSRLLSDRFSAERPKGSFSTLEIQRTEQGDSAMYLCASSTRGSNQPQHFGDGTRLSIL.

J is TRBJ1-4 and V is TRBV7-9; 9 positions agree with TRBD1. The CDR3 runs 15 residues. The J segment lost 5 bases and the V segment lost 5 bases, leaving 6 bases of the junction unmatched. From germline, CDR1 is SEHNR and CDR2 FQNEAQ (reference sequence). The DNA for the CDR3 is TGTGCCAGCAGCCCCCCCGGGACAGGGAATGAAAAACTGTTTTTT. Protein: CASSPPGTGNEKLFF.

The chain links TRBV30 to TRBJ1-6; 9 bases map to TRBD1. CDR1 is GTSNPN, CDR2 SVGIG, per germline (reference sequence). The CDR3 is 13 amino acids. V lost 4 bases to trimming and J lost 9 bases; unmatched junction nucleotides: 4. This chain's CDR3 is CAWTGQGRSPLHF. CDR3 DNA sequence: TGTGCCTGGACGGGACAGGGTCGTTCACCCCTCCACTTT.

This chain joins TRBV2 and TRBJ1-4; maybe TRBD1 (5 bases). V lost 7 bases to trimming and J lost 8 bases, with 11 bases between them. Germline CDR1 SNHLY, CDR2 FYNNEI. The CDR3 has 12 amino acids. DNA for the CDR3: TGTGCCAGCAATACGGGGGAGGAAAAACTGTTTTTT. It yields the protein CASNTGEEKLFF.

This sequence joins TRBV9 and TRBJ2-6; D remains ambiguous. The V gene's germline CDR1 is SGDLS and CDR2 YYNGEE. V lost 2 bases and J lost 4, with 7 bases in between. The CDR3 spans 14 residues. Written as DNA, the CDR3 is TGTGCCAGCAGCGTTGTAATGGGGGCCAACGTCCTGACTTTC. Translated, it gives CASSVVMGANVLTF. Full variable domain (missing parts from reference TRBV9 and TRBJ2-6): DSGVTQTPKHLITATGQRVTLRCSPRSGDLSVYWYQQSLDQGLQFLIQYYNGEERAKGNILERFSAQQFPDLHSELNLSSLELGDSALYFCASSVVMGANVLTFGAGSRLTVL.

J is TRBJ2-5 and V is TRBV20-1; D is unresolved. This CDR3 is built from 11 residues. CDR1 and CDR2 from the germline V gene are DFQATT and SNEGSKA (reference sequence). V lost 3 bases and J 5 bases, leaving 7 bases between the germline ends. The CDR3 sequence is CSASFPETQYF. The CDR3, as DNA: TGCAGTGCTAGTTTTCCGGAGACCCAGTACTTC.

The chain employs TRBV28 and TRBJ1-1; 8 bases line up with TRBD1. The length of the CDR3 is 17 residues. J lost 0 bases, V lost 5 bases, and 11 bases had no gene match. Germline lookup yields CDR1 MDHEN and CDR2 SYDVKM. DNA of the CDR3: TGTGCCAGCAGTCCAGGACAGGGACTCAGCATGAACACTGAAGCTTTCTTT. It yields the protein CASSPGQGLSMNTEAFF.

In this sample, this clone turned up a few times. The CDR3 DNA sequence: TGTGCCAGCAGTCAAGGACAGCGAGCTAACTATGGCTACACCTTC. This encodes CASSQGQRANYGYTF. This chain connects TRBV7-6 to TRBJ1-2, with D perhaps TRBD1 (6 bases). V gave up 6 bases and J gave up 0 bases, with 14 bases separating them. In germline, CDR1 is SGHVS, CDR2 FNYEAQ. There are 15 residues in the CDR3.

This rearrangement joins TRBV3-1 (or the pseudogene TRBV3-2) to TRBJ1-2; no clear D gene. V gave up 1 base and J gave up 3 bases, with 6 bases separating them. Germline values: CDR1 LGHDT, CDR2 YNNKEL (reference sequence). This CDR3 region has 13 residues. This CDR3 reads CASSQGEDYGYTF. The CDR3 DNA sequence: TGTGCCAGCAGCCAAGGGGAGGACTATGGCTACACCTTC.

The chain has TRBV6-1 and TRBJ2-5, with D perhaps matching TRBD2 (6 bases). V lost 3 bases and J 1 base, leaving 18 bases between the germline ends. The germline CDR1 and CDR2 sequences are MNHNS and SASEGT. The CDR3 totals 17 residues. The CDR3 is CASSDLSAGKGQETQYF. Written as DNA, the CDR3 is TGTGCCAGCAGTGATTTATCGGCGGGGAAGGGCCAAGAGACCCAGTACTTC.

The genes are TRBV5-6 and TRBJ1-6; the match to TRBD1 covers 7 bases. This CDR3 is built from 17 residues. CDR1 and CDR2 (germline): SGHDT, YYEEEE. After removal of 2 bases from V and 1 base from J, the junction contained 6 bases not matched to a gene. The CDR3 coding sequence is TGTGCCAGCAGCTTAACAGGGGTGGGATCCTATAATTCACCCCTCCACTTT. It translates to CASSLTGVGSYNSPLHF. Looking up the rest from reference TRBV5-6 and TRBJ1-6 gives the full variable domain: DAGVTQSPTHLIKTRGQQVTLRCSPKSGHDTVSWYQQALGQGPQFIFQYYEEEERQRGNFPDRFSGHQFPNYSSELNVNALLLGDSALYLCASSLTGVGSYNSPLHFGNGTRLTVT.

The count of this clone is one. The CDR3 DNA sequence: TGTGCCAGCAGCGGGGGGGGCAGCTACTACGAGCAGTACTTC. Its protein product is CASSGGGSYYEQYF. The rearrangement links TRBV5-4 to TRBJ2-7; D might be TRBD2 (7 bases). Germline loops: CDR1 SGHNT, CDR2 YYREEE (reference sequence). The CDR3 has 14 amino acids. V was pared by 4 bases and J by 3 bases, with 14 bases between.

V gene TRBV18 combines with J gene TRBJ1-5; TRBD1 is a possible D gene (6 bases). Deletions cut 3 bases from V and 3 bases from J, with 12 bases between. The CDR3 spans 15 residues. Germline CDR1 and CDR2: KGHSH and LQKENI. The CDR3 is CASSPRGATNQPQHF. The CDR3 DNA follows: TGTGCCAGCTCACCTCGGGGGGCTACCAATCAGCCCCAGCATTTT.